This TCR beta chain was recorded in a study of beta chain features in type 1 diabetes. Study-wide findings and caveats: Patients showed naive, central memory and Treg TCRB repertoires that appeared more similar than those of healthy donors. For type 1 diabetes patients, VDJ junctions showed fewer insertions and more deletions.

Reverse transcription of all isolated RNA meant that expressed TCRB transcripts were sequenced. The data were produced by immunoSEQ multiplex PCR, yet TCRdb's version contains in-frame clones alone and is incomplete. The sample has under 400,000 clones, around an eighth seen once. Notes on this clone: Its antigen is undetermined.

The CDR3 has 14 amino acids. Germline V gene lookup returns CDR1 SQVTM and CDR2 ANQGSEA. V dropped 4 bases and J dropped 4; count of bases not matched to a gene: 8. Via CD45RO/CCR7/CD25/CD127/CD95/CD27, cells of the CD4+ naive, central memory, regulatory and stem cell-like memory subsets were sorted. Post-sort purity exceeded 95% for all sorted populations. The chain recombines TRBV29-1 with TRBJ2-7, with TRBD2 matching 9 bases. The sequence derives from a man aged 18 to 35 in good health. Sequencing input: naive CD4+ T cells from blood. The CDR3 loop reads CSVVQTSGSYEQYF. The CDR3 nucleotides are TGCAGCGTTGTTCAAACTAGCGGGTCTTACGAGCAGTACTTC.